A selection of T cell receptor beta chains follows, all from one sample in a study of T cell repertoires in cytomegalovirus infection. TCRdb independently ran MiXCR on the reads; one entry per CDR3 protein. Of about 460,000 distinct CDR3 sequences listed, about 11% are singletons. Sequencing input: PBMCs. These receptor sequences come from a human donor in good health (CMV status not recorded). Some clones in this sample may be carry-over from other donors' samples. The CDR3 runs from the conserved cysteine through the conserved F or W. The D gene is left open where the match is weak. Some rows mark clone size as missing; the rest say once, few, many or name a class of expanded clone.

J: TRBJ2-2; size: .; V: TRBV6-6; D: .; DNA: TGTGCCAGCAGTTCTTTCCTCCTCAGAACCGGGGAGCTGTTTTTT; CDR3: CASSSFLLRTGELFF
J: TRBJ2-7; size: many; V: TRBV7-2; D: .; DNA: TGTGCCAGCAGCCCAAGGAGGCTCTCCTACGAGCAGTACTTC; CDR3: CASSPRRLSYEQYF
J: TRBJ1-1; size: .; V: TRBV12-5; D: .; DNA: TGTGCTAGTGGCGTGGACGGGGGGGTGTATGCTTTCTTT; CDR3: CASGVDGGVYAFF
J: TRBJ2-7; size: .; V: TRBV7-9; D: .; DNA: TGTGCCAGCAGCTTAGCCGAGGGCCCTAGAGGCGAGCAGTACTTC; CDR3: CASSLAEGPRGEQYF
J: TRBJ2-7; size: .; V: TRBV5-4; D: TRBD2; DNA: TGTGCCAGCAGCTTGTGGACTAGCGGTTACGAGCAGTACTTC; CDR3: CASSLWTSGYEQYF
J: TRBJ1-5; size: many; V: TRBV12-3/TRBV12-4; D: .; DNA: TGTGCCAGCAGTTTTGAACCCGGACGGTCCAATCAGCCCCAGCATTTT; CDR3: CASSFEPGRSNQPQHF
J: TRBJ1-2; size: many; V: TRBV3-1; D: TRBD1; DNA: TGTGCCAGCAGCCTATTTGCAGGGGGCGAAATCCATGGCTACACCTTC; CDR3: CASSLFAGGEIHGYTF
J: TRBJ2-3; size: many; V: TRBV6-1; D: .; DNA: TGTGCCAGCAGTGACCGGACAGCCATACCTAGCACAGATACGCAGTATTTT; CDR3: CASSDRTAIPSTDTQYF
J: TRBJ2-3; size: many; V: TRBV7-3; D: .; DNA: TGTGCCAGCAGCTTAGGGTCGGGCACAGATACGCAGTATTTT; CDR3: CASSLGSGTDTQYF
J: TRBJ1-1; size: many; V: TRBV6-1; D: .; DNA: TGTGCCAGCAGTGAAGCCCCGTTGGTACGGAACACTGAAGCTTTCTTT; CDR3: CASSEAPLVRNTEAFF
J: TRBJ1-2; size: few; V: TRBV6-6; D: TRBD1; DNA: TGTGCCAGCAGTTCCCAGGGGGCGTACTATGGCTACACCTTC; CDR3: CASSSQGAYYGYTF
J: TRBJ2-7; size: many; V: TRBV20-1; D: TRBD1; DNA: TGCAGTGCTAGAGAAGCGACAGGGGTAACCTACGAGCAGTACTTC; CDR3: CSAREATGVTYEQYF
J: TRBJ2-1; size: .; V: TRBV5-1; D: .; DNA: TGCGCCAGCAGCTTGGCCAGGGGGGGGGGCTCGGATGAGCAGTTCTTC; CDR3: CASSLARGGGSDEQFF
J: TRBJ1-1; size: .; V: TRBV29-1; D: .; DNA: TGCAGCGTTGACGGGTCCGGGGACACTGAAGCTTTCTTT; CDR3: CSVDGSGDTEAFF